The 29 T cell receptor beta chains reported below all come from one sample, sequenced in a study of regulatory T cells in long-lasting Graves disease. Building of the TCR beta libraries involved iRepertoire HTBI primers and Arm-PCR of CDR3 regions. TCRdb fed the multiplex PCR reads into MiXCR, producing one record per CDR3 protein. The top ten clones hold about 8.3% of a sample with about 430,000 distinct CDR3 sequences, over 12% of them seen once. Described time point: newly diagnosed GD, antithyroid drugs for less than 3 months. The TCR library was made from RNA that had been extracted from PBMCs in TRIzol. This sample was shared with a second study, whose subject was T cells in Graves' hyperthyroidism and ophthalmopathy.

This specimen was peripheral blood mononuclear cells (PBMCs), taken at new diagnosis, from a patient treated with antithyroid drugs. The receptors originated from a woman in her thirties or forties with Graves disease.

The genes are TRBV15 and TRBJ1-4; D is ambiguous. The CDR3 loop spans 13 amino acids. V was shortened by 5 bases and J by 7 bases, with 11 bases between the two germline ends. Germline assignment: CDR1 LNHNV and CDR2 YYDKDF (reference sequence). Here the CDR3 reads CATSSSNSEKLFF. CDR3 bases: TGTGCCACCAGCTCGTCTAACAGTGAAAAACTGTTTTTT.

The rearrangement uses TRBV2 and TRBJ2-1, with TRBD2 matching over 16 bases. With 5 bases clipped from V and 9 bases from J, the junction kept 16 bases outside the gene matches. Per the germline V gene, CDR1 is SNHLY and CDR2 is FYNNEI. This CDR3 has 19 residues. CDR3 coding DNA: TGTGCCAGCAGTACAATTAAGGGACTAGCGGGAGGGCCTGAGGTTGAGCAGTTCTTC. Amino acid sequence: CASSTIKGLAGGPEVEQFF.

The chain uses TRBV7-8 and TRBJ1-5; D remains ambiguous. Per germline, CDR1 SGHVS and CDR2 FQNEAQ. The CDR3 is 14 residues long. V was clipped by 0 bases and J by 3 bases, with 6 bases between them. CDR3 nucleotide sequence: TGTGCCAGCAGCTTAGCTTACAACAATCAGCCCCAGCATTTT. This gives the protein CASSLAYNNQPQHF.

Comments on this clonotype: This may arise from a read error, as a much more abundant clone is one base away. The CDR3 DNA reads TGTGCCAGCAGTGATGGCGAGACAGTCGAGCAGTACTTC. Translated, it gives CASSDGETVEQYF. The gene calls are TRBV27 and TRBJ2-7, with a weak D call TRBD1 (5 bases). Germline V gene lookup returns CDR1 MNHEY and CDR2 SMNVEV (reference sequence). Trimming cost V 5 bases and J 6 bases, with 14 bases left between them. The CDR3 extends over 13 amino acids.

This clonotype has at least ten counts. The chain recombines TRBV12-3 or TRBV12-4 with TRBJ2-7; 11 positions agree with TRBD2. Trimming cost V 7 bases and J 5 bases; bases outside gene matches: 7. The CDR3 consists of 14 residues. The CDR3 DNA follows: TGTGCCAGCAACGTAGCGGGAGGGCCCCACGAGCAGTACTTC. Protein: CASNVAGGPHEQYF.

CDR3 sequence reads: CASSLDFWDRTSSGSRNEQFF. The CDR3 DNA sequence: TGCGCCAGCAGCTTGGATTTTTGGGACAGGACCTCTAGCGGGAGCAGGAATGAGCAGTTCTTC. V usage is TRBV5-1 and J usage is TRBJ2-1; 10 bases match TRBD2. CDR1 is SGHRS, CDR2 YFSETQ, per germline. The junction had 22 bases not matched to a gene; V was cut back by 0 bases and J by 7 bases. The CDR3 runs to 21 residues.

This clonotype was recorded many times. The DNA of the CDR3 is TGTGCCTGGGCCCACGACACCTACGAGCAGTACTTC. It translates to CAWAHDTYEQYF. The gene calls are TRBV30 and TRBJ2-7; no clear D. This CDR3 is 12 amino acids long. V lost 5 bases, J lost 2 bases, and 10 bases lay in between. Germline V gene sequence: CDR1 GTSNPN, CDR2 SVGIG (reference sequence).

This clonotype was counted ten times or more. The rearrangement uses TRBV6-1 and TRBJ2-7, with 11 positions matching TRBD1. This CDR3 contains 14 residues. The germline V gene has CDR1 MNHNS and CDR2 SASEGT. The ends lost 4 bases at V and 5 bases at J; junction bases unmatched: 4. As DNA, the CDR3 is TGTGCCAGCAGTGCTCCGGGACAGGGGGACGAGCAGTACTTC. Translated: CASSAPGQGDEQYF.

This clonotype came up many times. The CDR3 DNA sequence: TGTGCCAGCAGTGCGAACAGCGGGAGAGAGACCCAGTACTTC. It is translated as CASSANSGRETQYF. The chain employs TRBV2 and TRBJ2-5; 8 positions agree with TRBD2. V lost 4 bases to trimming and J lost 4 bases; unmatched junction nucleotides: 5. Germline V gene lookup returns CDR1 SNHLY and CDR2 FYNNEI. The CDR3 consists of 14 residues.

This clonotype was recorded at least ten times. V and J are TRBV25-1 and TRBJ1-1; D unclear. This CDR3 is 13 amino acids long. The germline gives CDR1 MGHDK, CDR2 SYGVNS. V lost 1 base, J lost 10 bases, and 13 bases lay in between. CDR3: CASSEFFGIRAFF. The CDR3 bases are TGTGCCAGCAGTGAATTTTTTGGGATTCGAGCTTTCTTT.

This clonotype was counted at least ten times. The rearrangement links TRBV2 to TRBJ2-2, with 8 bases aligning to TRBD1. Germline CDR1 and CDR2: SNHLY and FYNNEI. V lost 5 bases and J lost 1; bases outside the gene matches: 6. The CDR3 sequence is 16 residues long. The CDR3 loop is CASSFSGTGNTGELFF. CDR3 DNA sequence: TGTGCCAGCAGTTTCTCCGGGACAGGGAACACCGGGGAGCTGTTTTTT. Combining the CDR3 with reference TRBV2 and TRBJ2-2 gives the whole variable domain EPEVTQTPSHQVTQMGQEVILRCVPISNHLYFYWYRQILGQKVEFLVSFYNNEISEKSEIFDDQFSVERPDGSNFTLKIRSTKLEDSAMYFCASSFSGTGNTGELFFGEGSRLTVL.

The chain couples TRBV10-3 to TRBJ1-2; D is unresolved. Looked up from germline, CDR1 is ENHRY and CDR2 is SYGVKD. The V and J ends lost 3 bases and 4 bases respectively, with 6 bases between them. The CDR3 is 12 residues long. CDR3 amino acids: CAISDTVYGYTF. DNA of the CDR3: TGTGCCATCAGTGACACAGTCTATGGCTACACCTTC.

Written as DNA, the CDR3 is TGTGCCAGCAGCCAGACCCTTGCCTATGAGCAGTTCTTC. This encodes CASSQTLAYEQFF. The chain uses TRBV3-1 and TRBJ2-1, with no clear D. This CDR3 is built from 13 residues. Germline-derived CDR1 and CDR2 are LGHDT and YNNKEL (reference sequence). The ends were cut back, 3 bases at V and 8 bases at J, with 11 bases in the middle.

There are many counts of this clonotype. The chain uses TRBV12-3 or TRBV12-4 and TRBJ1-4; D possibly corresponds to TRBD1 (5 bases). The V end was cut by 6 bases, the J end by 12 bases, with 11 bases between. The CDR3 sequence is 11 residues long. The CDR3 here is CASSAGTELFF. CDR3 coding DNA: TGTGCCAGCAGCGCCGGGACCGAACTGTTTTTT.

The V call is TRBV11-3, the J call TRBJ2-3; 16 bases are shared with TRBD2. The CDR3 is 20 residues long. Losses at the gene ends were 5 bases for V and 2 bases for J; bases not matched to a gene: 13. The germline V gene has CDR1 SGHNT and CDR2 YENEEA. This CDR3 reads CASSPSPGTSGREVTDTQYF. The CDR3 nucleotides read TGTGCCAGCAGCCCTAGTCCCGGGACTAGCGGGAGGGAGGTCACAGATACGCAGTATTTT.

This clonotype has a handful of counts. The chain has TRBV28 and TRBJ1-2, with D perhaps TRBD1 (5 bases). Germline CDR1 reads MDHEN; CDR2 reads SYDVKM. The V end was cut by 9 bases, the J end by 5 bases, with 7 bases between. The CDR3 contains 10 residues. CDR3 in DNA: TGTGCCAGTGGACAATATGGCTACACCTTC. Its translation: CASGQYGYTF.

At least ten counts were recorded for this clonotype. This chain joins TRBV5-1 and TRBJ1-2; a possible D gene is TRBD1 (5 bases). Germline lookup yields CDR1 SGHRS and CDR2 YFSETQ. The V end was cut by 0 bases, the J end by 6 bases, with 9 bases between. There are 13 residues in the CDR3. The DNA for the CDR3 is TGCGCCAGCAGCTTGGACAGGATCCATGGCTACACCTTC. It translates to CASSLDRIHGYTF.

This clonotype was recorded many times. The J gene is TRBJ2-1, the V gene TRBV19, with 9 bases fitting TRBD1. CDR1 is LNHDA, CDR2 SQIVND, per germline (reference sequence). The J segment lost 6 bases and the V segment lost 3 bases, leaving 6 bases of the junction unmatched. CDR3 length: 15 amino acids. CDR3 DNA: TGTGCCAGTAGTATGAGGACAGGGGCAAGCAATGAGCAGTTCTTC. Its protein product is CASSMRTGASNEQFF. The variable domain in full, completed from reference TRBV19 and TRBJ2-1, reads DGGITQSPKYLFRKEGQNVTLSCEQNLNHDAMYWYRQDPGQGLRLIYYSQIVNDFQKGDIAEGYSVSREKKESFPLTVTSAQKNPTAFYLCASSMRTGASNEQFFGPGTRLTVL.

This clonotype showed up many times. CDR3 DNA sequence: TGTGCCAGCTCACTACTTACAGCCGGGACAGTTAATGAAAAACTGTTTTTT. This gives the protein CASSLLTAGTVNEKLFF. V gene TRBV18 combines with J gene TRBJ1-4; TRBD1 matches at 7 bases. Losses at the gene ends were 4 bases for V and 4 bases for J; bases not matched to a gene: 12. The CDR3 loop spans 17 amino acids. Germline CDR1 KGHSH, CDR2 LQKENI.

This clonotype has more than one count but fewer than ten. The chain is built from TRBV4-3 and TRBJ2-7; D assignment may be TRBD1 or TRBD2 (7 bases each). Trimming pared 3 bases from V and 7 bases from J, leaving 13 bases between. The germline CDR1 and CDR2 sequences are LGHNA and YSLEER. The CDR3 has 13 residues. The CDR3 nucleotides are TGCGCCAGCAGCCAGGCCCAGGGGGGGGAGCAGTACTTC. Protein: CASSQAQGGEQYF.

The chain's CDR3 is CASSVGQGETQYF. The CDR3 DNA is TGCGCCAGCAGCGTTGGACAGGGAGAGACCCAGTACTTC. The chain has TRBV5-1 and TRBJ2-5; TRBD1 matches at 8 bases. Germline CDR1 is SGHRS and CDR2 is YFSETQ. Losses at the gene ends were 4 bases for V and 4 bases for J; bases not matched to a gene: 3. This CDR3 comprises 13 residues. The full variable domain, with the rest looked up from reference TRBV5-1 and TRBJ2-5, is KAGVTQTPRYLIKTRGQQVTLSCSPISGHRSVSWYQQTPGQGLQFLFEYFSETQRNKGNFPGRFSGRQFSNSRSEMNVSTLELGDSALYLCASSVGQGETQYFGPGTRLLVL.

This clonotype has at least ten counts. The chain is built from TRBV24-1 and TRBJ2-3; a possible D gene is TRBD1 (6 bases). V dropped 4 bases and J dropped 2 bases, with 12 bases sitting between them. This CDR3 is 15 amino acids long. CDR1 and CDR2 from the germline V gene are KGHDR and SFDVKD. The CDR3: CATSDDGTHTDTQYF. The CDR3, as DNA: TGTGCCACCAGTGACGACGGGACACACACAGATACGCAGTATTTT.

V gene TRBV28 combines with J gene TRBJ2-1, with 16 bases lining up with TRBD2. The CDR3 has 20 amino acids. V shed 3 bases and J 1 base; nucleotides not matched to a gene: 9. In germline, CDR1 is MDHEN, CDR2 SYDVKM. CDR3: CASSLPGTSGRAASYNEQFF. CDR3 DNA sequence: TGTGCCAGCAGTTTGCCAGGGACTAGCGGGAGGGCCGCGTCCTACAATGAGCAGTTCTTC.

The chain combines TRBV19 with TRBJ1-5; no definite D call. V was pared by 0 bases and J by 4 bases, with 4 bases between. The CDR3 sequence is 13 residues long. Looked up from germline, CDR1 is LNHDA and CDR2 is SQIVND (reference sequence). The CDR3 coding sequence is TGTGCCAGTAGTATAGAGGGAAATCAGCCCCAGCATTTT. Its translation: CASSIEGNQPQHF.

This clonotype was picked up many times. The chain combines TRBV28 with TRBJ2-3; 10 positions agree with TRBD2. CDR3 size: 16 residues. Germline CDR1 MDHEN, CDR2 SYDVKM. J gave up 5 bases and V 8 bases, and 13 bases lay outside the gene matches. The CDR3 nucleotides are TGTGCCAGCGCCGGACTAGCGGCCTGGGGGGAAGATACGCAGTATTTT. As protein: CASAGLAAWGEDTQYF.

This sequence joins TRBV6-1 and TRBJ2-5, with D possibly called TRBD1 or TRBD2 (6 bases each). Per germline, CDR1 MNHNS and CDR2 SASEGT. Trimming cost V 6 bases and J 7 bases, with 27 bases left between them. The CDR3 totals 17 residues. The CDR3 coding sequence is TGTGCCAGCAGCCCAGGGGAACTAGCCCCGCAAGAGGGGACCCAGTACTTC. Translation gives CASSPGELAPQEGTQYF.

This clonotype was observed many times. V is TRBV6-1 and J is TRBJ2-5, with 13 positions matching TRBD2. Germline CDR1 and CDR2: MNHNS and SASEGT. CDR3 size: 13 residues. For the CDR3, the DNA is TGTAGGACTAGCGGGGGCATACAAGAGACCCAGTACTTC. It encodes CRTSGGIQETQYF.

V usage is TRBV19 and J usage is TRBJ2-3, with TRBD2 matching over 15 bases. CDR3 length equals 16 residues. Germline trimming cut 7 bases from V and 3 bases from J; bases unmatched to any gene: 5. Germline lookup yields CDR1 LNHDA and CDR2 SQIVND (reference sequence). CDR3 amino acids: CASTMGLAGGTDTQYF. CDR3 coding DNA: TGTGCCAGTACCATGGGACTAGCGGGGGGAACAGATACGCAGTATTTT.

This clonotype has just a few counts. Written as DNA, the CDR3 is TGCGCCAGCAGACGGCGGGAGGGCCCCTACAATGAGCAGTTCTTC. Its translation: CASRRREGPYNEQFF. V usage is TRBV5-1 and J usage is TRBJ2-1, with 9 bases that match TRBD2. This CDR3 has 15 residues. V shed 5 bases, J shed 2 bases, and the junction held 5 bases outside the gene matches. The germline V gene has CDR1 SGHRS and CDR2 YFSETQ.